The present TCR beta chain was sequenced within a study of blood T cell repertoires in COVID-19. Study overall: Some COVID-19 samples were acute and others convalescent; all came from the United States, Italy and Spain. The cDNA or gDNA used as material had been derived from T cells, B-cell-depleted T cells, or PBMCs.

The CDR3 spans 12 residues. Deletions cut 0 bases from V and 7 bases from J, with 3 bases between. Original methodology: The authors estimated nucleated cell counts from reference gene primer amplification. Generated by immunoSEQ multiplex PCR, the TCRdb table keeps only in-frame clones and is missing some. Clonal size and the V and J genes are those of that table, whereas D and trimming came from the DNA. The sample records about 150,000 clones, more than 75% being singletons. Sequencing was performed on peripheral blood. This sequence originates from a man aged 60 to 69 with active or convalescent COVID-19. V usage is TRBV12-3 or TRBV12-4 and J usage is TRBJ2-2; no firm D call. The CDR3 protein is CASSLAGGELFF. The CDR3 DNA reads TGTGCCAGCAGTTTAGCCGGCGGGGAGCTGTTTTTT.